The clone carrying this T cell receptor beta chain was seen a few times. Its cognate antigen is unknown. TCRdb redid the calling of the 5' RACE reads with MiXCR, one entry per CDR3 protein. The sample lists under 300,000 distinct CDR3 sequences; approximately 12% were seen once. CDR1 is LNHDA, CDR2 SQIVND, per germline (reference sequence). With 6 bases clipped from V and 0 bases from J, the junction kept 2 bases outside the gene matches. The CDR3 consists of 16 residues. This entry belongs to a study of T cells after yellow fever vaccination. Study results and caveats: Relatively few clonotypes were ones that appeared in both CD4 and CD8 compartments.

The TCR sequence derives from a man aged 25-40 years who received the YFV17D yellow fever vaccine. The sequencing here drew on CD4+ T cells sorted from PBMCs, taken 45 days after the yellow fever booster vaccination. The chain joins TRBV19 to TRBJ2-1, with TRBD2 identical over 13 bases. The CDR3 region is CASRGLAGFSYNEQFF. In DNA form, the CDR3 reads TGTGCCAGTAGGGGACTAGCGGGATTCTCCTACAATGAGCAGTTCTTC.